This TCR beta chain appears in the sequencing data of a study of vaccination effects on CD4 cells after COVID-19. On this clone: The antigen is undetermined.

The CDR3 loop spans 15 amino acids. The germline CDR1 and CDR2 sequences are SNHLY and FYNNEI. V lost 8 bases to trimming and J lost 0 bases, with 14 bases between them. Measured with immunoSEQ multiplex PCR; TCRdb has only the in-frame clones, and not every one. This sample has 20,000 to 25,000 clones, with less than 85% found just once. Antigen-specific CD4+ T cells expanded by the ViraFEST assay with viral peptide pools were then sequenced. Subsequent to a culture period of 10 days, CD4+ T cells were isolated. The person had PCR-confirmed SARS-CoV-2 infection between March and December 2020. This rearrangement joins TRBV2 to TRBJ1-5; D gene ambiguous. The source of this sequence is a human donor who had a prior SARS-CoV-2 infection. This material consisted of CD4+ T cells from PBMCs cultured with a peptide pool, taken before COVID-19 vaccination. In DNA, the CDR3 is TGTGCCAGCGGTTTCGGGTCGTTTAGCAATCAGCCCCAGCATTTT. Translation gives CASGFGSFSNQPQHF.